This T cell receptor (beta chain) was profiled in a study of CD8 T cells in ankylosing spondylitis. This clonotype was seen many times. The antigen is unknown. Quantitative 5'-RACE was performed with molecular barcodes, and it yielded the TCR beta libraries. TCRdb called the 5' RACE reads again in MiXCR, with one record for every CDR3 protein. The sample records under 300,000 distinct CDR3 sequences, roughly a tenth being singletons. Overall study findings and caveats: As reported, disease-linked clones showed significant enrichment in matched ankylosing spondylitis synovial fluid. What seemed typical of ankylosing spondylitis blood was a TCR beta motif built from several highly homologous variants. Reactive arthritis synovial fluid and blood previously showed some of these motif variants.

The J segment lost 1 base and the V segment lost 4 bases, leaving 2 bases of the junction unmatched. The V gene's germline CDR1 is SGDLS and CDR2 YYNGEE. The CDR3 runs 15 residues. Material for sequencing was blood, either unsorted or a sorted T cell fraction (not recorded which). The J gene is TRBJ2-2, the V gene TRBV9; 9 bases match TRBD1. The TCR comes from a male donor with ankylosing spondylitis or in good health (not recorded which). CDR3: CASSPTGGNTGELFF. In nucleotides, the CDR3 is TGTGCCAGCAGCCCGACAGGGGGGAACACCGGGGAGCTGTTTTTT.